The 20 T cell receptor beta chains in this list originate from one sample, sequenced in a study of Graves' ophthalmopathy and Graves' hyperthyroidism. From RNA, the CDR3 regions of TCR beta chains were amplified and sequenced. Second-round multiplex PCR came after first-round RT-PCR with HTBI primers. Using its own MiXCR run on the multiplex PCR reads, TCRdb lists one record per CDR3 protein. Of around 470,000 distinct CDR3 sequences detected, around 14% appear once; the ten largest clones hold about 10%. Sequencing was performed on blood. These receptors all come from a woman in her twenties or thirties with Graves' ophthalmopathy.

The chain recombines TRBV4-1 with TRBJ2-5, with D maybe TRBD1 (6 bases). The CDR3 extends over 13 amino acids. The germline V and J ends were trimmed by 0 bases and 10 bases, with 12 bases remaining between them. Germline-derived CDR1 and CDR2 are MGHRA and YSYEKL. The CDR3 reads CASSQDGRGVQYF. CDR3 coding DNA: TGCGCCAGCAGCCAAGATGGCAGGGGAGTCCAGTACTTC.

This clonotype was detected many times. This rearrangement joins TRBV19 to TRBJ1-2; TRBD1 matches 8 bases. The trim removed 3 bases at V and 4 bases at J, leaving 4 bases unmatched. Germline V gives CDR1 LNHDA, CDR2 SQIVND (reference sequence). This CDR3 is built from 14 residues. DNA of the CDR3: TGTGCCAGTAGTATCGACAGGGGCGGCTATGGCTACACCTTC. It specifies CASSIDRGGYGYTF.

V and J are TRBV5-6 and TRBJ2-7, with 13 bases lining up with TRBD2. Germline CDR1 and CDR2: SGHDT and YYEEEE. The junction had 9 bases not matched to a gene; V was cut back by 3 bases and J by 6 bases. The CDR3 runs 16 residues. The CDR3 coding sequence is TGTGCCAGCAGCTCAAGGACTAGCGGGAGATTCTTCGAGCAGTACTTC. Translating gives CASSSRTSGRFFEQYF. The whole variable domain, remainder taken from reference TRBV5-6 and TRBJ2-7, is DAGVTQSPTHLIKTRGQQVTLRCSPKSGHDTVSWYQQALGQGPQFIFQYYEEEERQRGNFPDRFSGHQFPNYSSELNVNALLLGDSALYLCASSSRTSGRFFEQYFGPGTRLTVT.

This clonotype was counted many times. This may be a read error, as it is one base from a much larger clone. The V gene is TRBV6-1, the J gene TRBJ2-7; D is tentatively TRBD1 or TRBD2 (5 bases each). Germline CDR1 reads MNHNS; CDR2 reads SASEGT. This CDR3 spans 11 amino acids. Trimming stripped 6 bases from V and 3 bases from J, with 6 bases between. For the CDR3, the DNA is TGTGCCAGCAGGAGGGGCTACGAGCAGTACTTC. Its protein product is CASRRGYEQYF.

Concerning this clonotype: This may be a read error, as it is one base from a much larger clone. The conserved phenylalanine or tryptophan is not found at the CDR3 terminus, so this likely reflects a read error. This rearrangement joins TRBV6-5 to TRBJ1-2; D is uncertain. CDR3 length: 15 residues. CDR1 is MNHEY and CDR2 is SVGAGI in the germline V gene. Trimming removed 0 bases at V and 4 bases at J, with 12 bases between. The CDR3 spells CASSYSGLGGYGYTL. The CDR3 nucleotides read TGTGCCAGCAGTTACTCCGGCCTCGGAGGCTATGGCTACACCCTC.

The chain is built from TRBV12-3 or TRBV12-4 and TRBJ1-1; D gene ambiguous. The CDR3 is 14 amino acids. V was cut by 6 bases and J by 10 bases, with 21 bases left in between. CDR3 protein: CASRHSGGPGRAFF. The DNA for the CDR3 is TGTGCCAGCAGGCATAGCGGTGGACCTGGGAGAGCTTTCTTT.

The table lists this clonotype with many counts. The V gene is TRBV27, the J gene TRBJ2-7; 13 positions agree with TRBD2. Germline V CDR1 and CDR2: MNHEY, SMNVEV (reference sequence). V lost 5 bases to trimming and J lost 7 bases; unmatched junction nucleotides: 8. CDR3 length equals 15 residues. The CDR3 spells CASSPGLAGLGEQYF. The DNA of the CDR3 is TGTGCCAGCAGTCCGGGACTAGCGGGGCTTGGGGAGCAGTACTTC.

Many counts were recorded for this clonotype. The chain recombines TRBV10-3 with TRBJ2-5; 7 positions match TRBD2. This CDR3 is built from 15 residues. V shed 10 bases and J 5 bases; nucleotides not matched to a gene: 16. Germline V gene data show CDR1 as ENHRY and CDR2 as SYGVKD. The CDR3 region has the DNA TGTGCCAGCGGGGGTCAGGGTCTTGAGGTTGAGACCCAGTACTTC. This translates into CASGGQGLEVETQYF.

The table lists this clonotype with many counts. The chain carries TRBV6-1 and TRBJ1-6; tentatively, D is TRBD1 (5 bases). Germline V lookup: CDR1 MNHNS, CDR2 SASEGT. Trimming removed 10 bases at V and 6 bases at J, with 13 bases between. The CDR3 contains 13 residues. CDR3: CAIEGSFNSPLHF. CDR3 sequence (DNA): TGTGCCATCGAGGGGAGTTTTAATTCACCCCTCCACTTT.

This clonotype was picked up many times. J is TRBJ1-5 and V is TRBV2; 7 bases align to TRBD1. V lost 7 bases, J lost 0 bases, and 6 bases stayed unmatched. There are 15 residues in the CDR3. Germline-derived CDR1 and CDR2 are SNHLY and FYNNEI. CDR3 coding DNA: TGTGCCAGCACCCGGACAGGAAATAGCAATCAGCCCCAGCATTTT. It yields the protein CASTRTGNSNQPQHF.

This clonotype has a handful of counts. The chain joins TRBV11-2 to TRBJ2-2; 8 nucleotides agree with TRBD2. The CDR3 has 16 residues. CDR1 and CDR2 from the germline V gene are SGHAT and FQNNGV. Trimming removed 5 bases from V and 5 bases from J; junction bases left unmatched: 10. In nucleotides, the CDR3 is TGTGCCAGCAGCCCCCGTCGTGCGGGGGGAACCGGGGAGCTGTTTTTT. It codes for CASSPRRAGGTGELFF.

This clonotype has ten or more counts. The chain carries TRBV6-4 and TRBJ1-5, with D uncertain. The germline gives CDR1 MRHNA, CDR2 SNTAGT. Trimming stripped 2 bases from V and 0 bases from J, with 5 bases between. This CDR3 spans 14 amino acids. DNA for the CDR3: TGTGCCAGCAGTGACGGAAATAGCAATCAGCCCCAGCATTTT. Protein sequence: CASSDGNSNQPQHF.

There are many counts of this clonotype. The chain employs TRBV11-3 and TRBJ2-7; 8 bases line up with TRBD1. This CDR3 comprises 16 residues. The germline V gene encodes CDR1 SGHNT and CDR2 YENEEA. V was clipped by 3 bases and J by 0 bases; unmatched bases: 7. The CDR3 is CASSFTGTGTSYEQYF. Written as DNA, the CDR3 is TGTGCCAGCAGCTTCACCGGGACAGGCACCTCCTACGAGCAGTACTTC.

This clonotype was recorded many times. The V call is TRBV7-2, the J call TRBJ1-2; the D is unclear. The germline CDR1 and CDR2 sequences are SGHTA and FQGNSA. V was trimmed by 3 bases and J by 3 bases, leaving 8 bases between them. The CDR3 totals 13 residues. DNA for the CDR3: TGTGCCAGCAGCTTCAGTAAAGACTATGGCTACACCTTC. It codes for CASSFSKDYGYTF.

The gene calls are TRBV28 and TRBJ2-5, with D maybe TRBD2 (5 bases). Germline loops: CDR1 MDHEN, CDR2 SYDVKM. The CDR3 has 13 residues. The V and J ends lost 2 bases and 4 bases respectively, with 8 bases between them. The CDR3 bases are TGTGCCAGCAGTTTAATAGGGAGAGAGACCCAGTACTTC. Residues: CASSLIGRETQYF.

This clonotype has a count of ten or more. This chain links TRBV12-3 or TRBV12-4 with TRBJ1-1; D possibly corresponds to TRBD1 (5 bases). V lost 7 bases to trimming and J lost 6 bases, with 12 bases between them. The CDR3 is 12 amino acids. The CDR3 DNA follows: TGTGCCAGCACACTGACAGCTGCTGAAGCTTTCTTT. Protein: CASTLTAAEAFF.

A note on this clonotype: This may arise from a read error, as a much more abundant clone is one base away. This chain connects TRBV2 to TRBJ1-2; tentatively, D is TRBD1 (5 bases). The CDR3 runs 11 residues. In germline, CDR1 is SNHLY, CDR2 FYNNEI. The ends were cut back, 6 bases at V and 4 bases at J, with 6 bases in the middle. The CDR3 region is CASRTAYGYTF. The DNA for the CDR3 is TGTGCCAGCAGGACAGCCTATGGCTACACCTTC.

The sample holds many counts of this clonotype. This sequence joins TRBV28 and TRBJ2-2, with D possibly matching TRBD2 (5 bases). The V gene's germline CDR1 is MDHEN and CDR2 SYDVKM. Deletions cut 5 bases from V and 5 bases from J, with 9 bases between. The CDR3 consists of 13 residues. The CDR3 loop is CASSPRGTGELFF. The DNA for the CDR3 is TGTGCCAGCAGTCCACGGGGAACCGGGGAGCTGTTTTTT. The full variable domain, its missing parts supplied by reference TRBV28 and TRBJ2-2, is DVKVTQSSRYLVKRTGEKVFLECVQDMDHENMFWYRQDPGLGLRLIYFSYDVKMKEKGDIPEGYSVSREKKERFSLILESASTNQTSMYLCASSPRGTGELFFGEGSRLTVL.

V and J are TRBV6-4 and TRBJ1-2, with D possibly matching TRBD1 (6 bases). From germline, CDR1 is MRHNA and CDR2 SNTAGT. V was cut by 3 bases and J by 8 bases, with 13 bases left in between. The CDR3 covers 13 residues. This CDR3 is CASSDGVGGGYTF. The CDR3 nucleotides are TGTGCCAGCAGTGATGGCGTAGGGGGGGGCTACACCTTC.

This clonotype was seen at least ten times. The chain recombines TRBV27 with TRBJ1-1; a weak D match, TRBD1 (6 bases). Germline loops: CDR1 MNHEY, CDR2 SMNVEV (reference sequence). Trimming took 8 bases from V and 4 from J, leaving 17 bases between them. The CDR3 extends over 14 amino acids. CDR3 region: CASSSGHRVTEAFF. The CDR3 DNA reads as TGTGCCAGCTCCTCGGGACATCGGGTCACTGAAGCTTTCTTT.